This is a list of T cell receptor beta chains from one sample in a study of blood T cells in healthy people across ages. TCRdb re-analysed the 5' RACE reads in MiXCR, keeping a single row per CDR3 protein. The repertoire holds about a million distinct CDR3 sequences, around two fifths seen once, with around 12% in the top ten. Sequenced material: blood. These TCRs come from a young man in good health. The CDR3 runs from the conserved cysteine through the conserved F or W. Each record gives: D gene, clone size, J gene, V gene, CDR3 protein, CDR3 DNA. The D gene is left open where the match is weak. Clone size appears in some rows only: once, few, many, or a class for an expanded clone.

D gene: -
clone size: few
J gene: TRBJ2-1
V gene: TRBV4-1
CDR3 protein: CASSQIISSYNEQFF
CDR3 DNA: TGCGCCAGCAGCCAGATAATAAGCTCCTACAATGAGCAGTTCTTC

D gene: -
clone size: few
J gene: TRBJ1-2
V gene: TRBV4-1
CDR3 protein: CASSQDGRGISYGYTF
CDR3 DNA: TGCGCCAGCAGCCAAGATGGGCGGGGGATATCCTATGGCTACACCTTC

D gene: -
clone size: few
J gene: TRBJ1-2
V gene: TRBV3-1
CDR3 protein: CASSQDGGGGYGYTF
CDR3 DNA: TGTGCCAGCAGCCAAGATGGAGGCGGAGGGTATGGCTACACCTTC

D gene: -
clone size: few
J gene: TRBJ2-7
V gene: TRBV6-2/TRBV6-3
CDR3 protein: CASTNRNEQYF
CDR3 DNA: TGTGCCAGCACCAACAGGAACGAGCAGTACTTC

D gene: TRBD1
clone size: few
J gene: TRBJ2-5
V gene: TRBV2
CDR3 protein: CASSDGDRQETQYF
CDR3 DNA: TGTGCCAGCAGTGACGGGGACAGGCAAGAGACCCAGTACTTC

D gene: TRBD1
clone size: -
J gene: TRBJ2-3
V gene: TRBV12-3/TRBV12-4
CDR3 protein: CASSSRQGSIGADTQYF
CDR3 DNA: TGTGCCAGCAGTTCTCGACAGGGCTCCATCGGGGCAGATACGCAGTATTTT

D gene: -
clone size: -
J gene: TRBJ2-2
V gene: TRBV20-1
CDR3 protein: CSARGSGGNTGELFF
CDR3 DNA: TGCAGTGCTAGAGGGTCCGGAGGAAACACCGGGGAGCTGTTTTTT

D gene: TRBD1
clone size: -
J gene: TRBJ2-5
V gene: TRBV6-5
CDR3 protein: CASSPSTGYRETQYF
CDR3 DNA: TGTGCCAGCAGTCCGTCGACAGGGTATCGGGAGACCCAGTACTTC

D gene: TRBD2
clone size: -
J gene: TRBJ2-1
V gene: TRBV6-6
CDR3 protein: CVSSYSPSGRYNEQFF
CDR3 DNA: TGTGTCAGCAGTTACTCGCCTAGCGGCCGATACAATGAGCAGTTCTTC

D gene: -
clone size: few
J gene: TRBJ2-1
V gene: TRBV7-9
CDR3 protein: CASSKGGTTYNEQFF
CDR3 DNA: TGTGCCAGCAGCAAAGGGGGGACCACCTACAATGAGCAGTTCTTC

D gene: -
clone size: -
J gene: TRBJ2-2
V gene: TRBV6-5
CDR3 protein: CASSYSLGPKENTGELFF
CDR3 DNA: TGTGCCAGCAGTTACTCATTGGGACCTAAGGAGAACACCGGGGAGCTGTTTTTT

D gene: -
clone size: -
J gene: TRBJ1-4
V gene: TRBV20-1
CDR3 protein: CSATSPGEKLFF
CDR3 DNA: TGCAGTGCTACCTCCCCGGGTGAAAAACTGTTTTTT

D gene: -
clone size: -
J gene: TRBJ2-3
V gene: TRBV9
CDR3 protein: CASSVEGRVTDTQYF
CDR3 DNA: TGTGCCAGCAGCGTAGAGGGACGGGTGACAGATACGCAGTATTTT

D gene: TRBD1
clone size: once
J gene: TRBJ2-2
V gene: TRBV9
CDR3 protein: CASSTGQARTGELFF
CDR3 DNA: TGTGCCAGCAGCACGGGACAGGCCCGCACCGGGGAGCTGTTTTTT